This T cell receptor (beta chain) comes out of a study of blood T cells in healthy people across ages (dated by TCRdb to the mid-2010s). Regarding the research as a whole: In model experiments, roughly one uniquely barcoded TCR beta cDNA molecule per two T cells was captured by template switching. Using deep sequencing normalized with unique cDNA molecular identifiers, the study measured how TCR beta repertoire diversity changes with age. Four age groups were formed from the donors: young (average approximately 17 years), middle-aged (more than 35), aged (roughly 56) and long-lived (roughly 81). Donors of different ages were randomly distributed across sequencing lanes to avoid experimental bias. Using the same blood draw, the study looked at two additional independent replicas of 1 million unique cDNA reads for two donors, one aged 18 to 30 and the other aged 80 or older. The research as a whole found: There was a strong correlation between observed TCR beta diversity and the percentage of naive T cells measured by flow cytometry. Donor CMV infection status was unknown, potentially confounding age-related changes in expanded clonotypes. As age increased, observed TCR beta diversity per million T cells dropped in a roughly linear way, and a significant reduction was already evident by age 40. Estimates of total diversity based on one million sequenced T cells were considered lower bounds and underestimates. Since profiling was done on bulk unsorted PBMCs, naive and antigen-experienced compartments could not be conclusively compared. Compared with the aged group, the long-lived group had more naive CD4+ T cells, fewer expanded clones and increased TCR diversity, suggesting age selection.

After removal of 5 bases from V and 1 base from J, the junction retains 5 bases not matched to a gene. The CDR3 starts with the cysteine, ends with the phenylalanine, and has 16 residues. Only the CDR3 part of the read is kept: 48 bases, read in frame from the first base. Systemically healthy Caucasian individuals from Russia, over 30 in total and aged roughly 6 to 95 years, were included as donors. Each donor gave about 9.7 milliliters of peripheral blood, drawn into EDTA-treated Vacutainer tubes. Ficoll-Paque density-gradient centrifugation was used to isolate PBMCs, with at least 7 million per sample. Trizol reagent was used to extract total RNA from PBMCs, with at least 5.5 micrograms per sample. For every donor, an aliquot of PBMCs went through flow cytometry to measure the percentages of naive CD45RAhigh/CD27high T cells. A note on this clonotype: It lacks a known antigen. Nothing much larger sits one base from this clone, and base qualities are not available.

Libraries were constructed by 5' RACE. Data came from an Illumina HiSeq 2500. A second 7 to 11 cycle PCR used a sample-barcoded 5' primer and a J-beta primer mix. A template-switch 5' adaptor carrying 12 random nucleotides introduced a unique molecular identifier onto each TCR beta cDNA molecule. Each sample yielded at least 3 million CDR3-containing paired-end reads. All of the RNA was converted into first-strand cDNA using the Mint cDNA synthesis kit, with a TRBC-specific oligonucleotide serving as the primer. After uracil-DNA glycosylase treatment, a first 18-cycle PCR used universal primers M1SS and BC2_uni_R on all cDNA. On the authors' methods: Normalization of each sample was performed by random selection of 1 million high-quality reads, each carrying a distinct molecular identifier. Instead of being binned into consensus sequences, reads with shared molecular identifiers were discarded. CDR3 identification, clonotype clustering and error correction used MiTCR with a Q25 quality threshold and the strictest error-elimination algorithm. A nonparametric unseen species model using Euler transformation provided a lower-bound estimate of total TCR beta diversity. TCRdb reran the public reads through fastp at Q25 and MiXCR, keeping productive beta chains. CDR3 protein sequences are deduplicated, and each keeps its most common genes and DNA. The V and J calls here are based on TCRdb, not the publication. Recorded for this sample are approximately 1.5 million distinct CDR3 sequences; around 40% of them occurred a single time. The ten top clones hold about 4.1% of the sample.

This sequence originates from a woman younger than 35 in good health. This chain is built from TRBV12-3 or TRBV12-4 and TRBJ2-1; 10 nucleotides in the junction match TRBD2. What was sequenced was blood. The CDR3 corresponds to CASSPLAGASYNEQFF. The bases read TGTGCCAGCAGTCCGCTAGCGGGAGCGTCCTACAATGAGCAGTTCTTC.